Listed here is a single T cell receptor (beta chain). Its antigen is still unknown. The assay was immunoSEQ multiplex PCR, and TCRdb's table has in-frame clones only and misses some. The sample carries more than 120,000 clones, about 92% recorded once. The data are from a study of T cell responses to AZD1222 COVID-19 vaccine. Study-level results: Seropositive status at baseline applied to only six AZD1222 recipients. Of spike-specific TCRs, nearly half reportedly target regions left unmutated in variants. Across the whole spike, CD4 TCRs peaked at regions 160-218 and 743-854. Mostly white British, mostly female donors; authors suggested clonal diversity may be underestimated.

CDR3 length: 13 amino acids. Germline V gives CDR1 LNHDA, CDR2 SQIVND (reference sequence). The V end lost 6 bases, the J end lost 4 bases, and 13 bases lay between the germline ends. This TCR was recovered from an adult in good health. V gene TRBV19 combines with J gene TRBJ2-7, with D possibly TRBD1 on 7 matching bases. The sequenced sample was peripheral blood, obtained on day 0 of AZD1222 vaccination. The CDR3 nucleotides read TGTGCCAGTAGCGAACAGGGGAGGTACGAGCAGTACTTC. Translation gives CASSEQGRYEQYF.